This entry describes one T cell receptor (beta chain). The sample comes from a study of blood T cell repertoires in COVID-19. Clones were read by immunoSEQ multiplex PCR, and TCRdb kept only the in-frame ones, dropping some. The repertoire holds 150,000 or so clones, 90% seen once, with over 15% in the top ten. The length of the CDR3 is 17 residues. Unmatched junction bases numbered 10, after V lost 4 bases and J lost 0 bases. CDR1 is LNHDA and CDR2 is SQIVND in the germline V gene (reference sequence). The receptor was derived from a man aged 55 to 70 with active or convalescent COVID-19. The specimen was peripheral blood. This chain joins TRBV19 and TRBJ1-1, with 8 bases that match TRBD1. CDR3 nucleotides: TGTGCCAGTAGTACGCCCCGGACAGGGATCATGAACACTGAAGCTTTCTTT. Amino acid sequence: CASSTPRTGIMNTEAFF.